This TCR beta chain was captured by sequencing in a study of tumor-infiltrating lymphocytes in primary liver carcinoma. cDNA specific to TCR beta was made from around 470 ng of total RNA, with a constant-region primer employed for priming. Researchers made the TCR beta libraries by running three nested multiplex PCR rounds with slightly modified ARM-PCR. TRBV1-TRBV30 forward primers paired with a C-beta reverse primer were used in the first two PCR rounds, which ran approximately 10 cycles each. TCRdb reprocessed the multiplex PCR reads with MiXCR, giving one entry per CDR3 protein. In the table there are 35,000 to 50,000 distinct CDR3 sequences, roughly 75% of which are singletons. Co-extracting RNA and DNA was done with 20-30 mg of unsorted bulk tissue as input. Each participant had primary liver carcinoma, and surgical resection was the treatment. As concerns this clonotype: This may be a read error: a much more frequent sequence differs by one nucleotide.

CDR3 length: 13 residues. Looked up from germline, CDR1 is MDHEN and CDR2 is SYDVKM. This chain joins TRBV28 and TRBJ1-1; possibly TRBD1 for D (5 bases). Material for sequencing was tumor-adjacent normal liver tissue. The receptor was isolated from a woman in her thirties with primary liver carcinoma and hepatitis B virus infection. This CDR3 reads CASRTTERTDAFF. The CDR3 nucleotides are TGTGCCAGCAGGACGACAGAGAGGACTGACGCTTTCTTT. The full variable domain, rest sourced from reference TRBV28 and TRBJ1-1, is DVKVTQSSRYLVKRTGEKVFLECVQDMDHENMFWYRQDPGLGLRLIYFSYDVKMKEKGDIPEGYSVSREKKERFSLILESASTNQTSMYLCASRTTERTDAFFGQGTRLTVV.